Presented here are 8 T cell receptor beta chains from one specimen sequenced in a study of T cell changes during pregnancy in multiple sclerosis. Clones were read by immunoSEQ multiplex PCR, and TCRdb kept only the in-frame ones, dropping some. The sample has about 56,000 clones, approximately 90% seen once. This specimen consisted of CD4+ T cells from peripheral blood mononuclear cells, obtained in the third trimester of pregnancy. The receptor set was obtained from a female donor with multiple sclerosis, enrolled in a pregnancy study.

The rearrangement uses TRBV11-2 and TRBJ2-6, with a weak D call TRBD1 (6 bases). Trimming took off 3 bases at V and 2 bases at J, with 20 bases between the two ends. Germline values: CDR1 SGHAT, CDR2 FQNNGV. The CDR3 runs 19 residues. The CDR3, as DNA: TGTGCCAGCAGCTTCCCTACAGGGCTTCCTACGACTGGGGCCAACGTCCTGACTTTC. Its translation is CASSFPTGLPTTGANVLTF.

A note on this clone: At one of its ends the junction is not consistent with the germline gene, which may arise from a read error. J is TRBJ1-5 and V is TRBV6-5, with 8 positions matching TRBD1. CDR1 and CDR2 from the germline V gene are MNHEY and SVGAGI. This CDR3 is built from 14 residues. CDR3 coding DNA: TGTGCCAGCAGTTCAGGGGGCGCCGGGGGGTGGTTAGAGTTT. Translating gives CASSSGGAGGWLEF.

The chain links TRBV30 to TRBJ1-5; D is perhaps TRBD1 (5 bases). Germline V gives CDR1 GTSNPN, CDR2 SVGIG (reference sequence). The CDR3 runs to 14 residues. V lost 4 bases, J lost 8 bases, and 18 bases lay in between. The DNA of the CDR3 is TGTGCCTGGACTGAGCAAACAACCAGGGAGCCCCAGCATTTT. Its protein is CAWTEQTTREPQHF.

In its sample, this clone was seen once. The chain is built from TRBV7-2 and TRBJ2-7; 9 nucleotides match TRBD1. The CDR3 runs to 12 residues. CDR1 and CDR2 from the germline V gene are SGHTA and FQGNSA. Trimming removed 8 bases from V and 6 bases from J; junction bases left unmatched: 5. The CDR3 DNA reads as TGTGCCAGCCGCGGGACAGGGACCGAGCAGTACTTC. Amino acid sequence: CASRGTGTEQYF. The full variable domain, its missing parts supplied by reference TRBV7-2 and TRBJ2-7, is GAGVSQSPSNKVTEKGKDVELRCDPISGHTALYWYRQSLGQGLEFLIYFQGNSAPDKSGLPSDRFSAERTGGSVSTLTIQRTQQEDSAVYLCASRGTGTEQYFGPGTRLTVT.

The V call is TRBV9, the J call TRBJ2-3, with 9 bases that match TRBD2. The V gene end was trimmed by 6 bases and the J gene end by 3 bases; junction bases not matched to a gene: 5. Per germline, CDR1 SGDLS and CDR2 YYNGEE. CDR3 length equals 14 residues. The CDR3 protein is CASTFSGRTDTQYF. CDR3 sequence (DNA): TGTGCCAGCACCTTTAGCGGGAGAACAGATACGCAGTATTTT.

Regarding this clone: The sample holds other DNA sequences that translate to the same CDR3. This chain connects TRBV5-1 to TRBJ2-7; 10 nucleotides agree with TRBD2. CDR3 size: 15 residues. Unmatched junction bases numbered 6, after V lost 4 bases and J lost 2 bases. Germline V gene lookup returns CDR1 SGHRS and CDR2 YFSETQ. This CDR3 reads CASSLTSGATYEQYF. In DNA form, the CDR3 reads TGCGCCAGCAGCCTCACTAGCGGGGCAACCTACGAGCAGTACTTC.

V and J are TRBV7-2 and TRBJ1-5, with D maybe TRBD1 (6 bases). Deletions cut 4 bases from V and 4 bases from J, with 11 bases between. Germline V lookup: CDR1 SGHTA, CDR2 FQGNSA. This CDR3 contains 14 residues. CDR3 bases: TGTGCCAGCAGCTCAGGGCAGGGGAATCAGCCCCAGCATTTT. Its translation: CASSSGQGNQPQHF.

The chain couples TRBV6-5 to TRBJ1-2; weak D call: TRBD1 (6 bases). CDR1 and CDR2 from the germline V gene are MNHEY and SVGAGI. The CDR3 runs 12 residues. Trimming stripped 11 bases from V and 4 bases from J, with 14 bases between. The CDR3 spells CAAQGNAYGYTF. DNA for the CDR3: TGTGCCGCCCAGGGGAATGCCTATGGCTACACCTTC.